These 7 T cell receptor beta chains were sequenced from one sample in a study of T cells in Graves' hyperthyroidism and ophthalmopathy. Amplification targeted TCR beta CDR3 regions from RNA transcripts. Using the HTBI primer set, a first-round RT-PCR was run on the TCR CDR3. From the multiplex PCR reads, TCRdb called clonotypes with MiXCR, one entry per CDR3 protein. The sample contains around 280,000 distinct CDR3 sequences, approximately 14% of which appear only once. Sequencing used blood. These receptors were taken from a woman aged 40 to 55 with Graves' hyperthyroidism.

This clonotype has ten or more counts. As DNA, the CDR3 is TGTGCCAGCACCTTCGGGACAGGGGCCTACGAGCAGTACTTC. Its translation is CASTFGTGAYEQYF. The V gene is TRBV28, the J gene TRBJ2-7; TRBD1 aligns across 10 bases. The CDR3 has 14 residues. V was pared by 7 bases and J by 2 bases, with 5 bases of the junction left unmatched. Germline CDR1 is MDHEN and CDR2 is SYDVKM.

Many counts were recorded for this clonotype. The rearrangement uses TRBV3-1 and TRBJ1-2; D is unclear. CDR1 LGHDT and CDR2 YNNKEL come from the germline V gene (reference sequence). The V end lost 2 bases, the J end lost 10 bases, and 8 bases lay between the germline ends. The CDR3 extends over 11 amino acids. The CDR3 DNA reads as TGTGCCAGCAGCCAAAGCGGGCTCTACACCTTC. It translates to CASSQSGLYTF.

This clonotype was seen a handful of times. The chain employs TRBV29-1 and TRBJ1-5; no reliable D call. The CDR3 has 13 amino acids. CDR1 and CDR2 from the germline V gene are SQVTM and ANQGSEA. V was clipped by 6 bases and J by 0 bases, with 9 bases between them. The DNA for the CDR3 is TGCAGCGTCGCGGATAATAGCAATCAGCCCCAGCATTTT. Translated: CSVADNSNQPQHF.

The gene calls are TRBV20-1 and TRBJ1-2, with 12 bases aligning to TRBD1. Germline trimming cut 0 bases from V and 7 bases from J; bases unmatched to any gene: 6. Germline-derived CDR1 and CDR2 are DFQATT and SNEGSKA (reference sequence). The CDR3 totals 15 residues. CDR3 sequence reads: CSARDWGQGARGYTF. The CDR3 coding sequence is TGCAGTGCTAGAGACTGGGGACAGGGGGCGCGTGGCTACACCTTC.

This clonotype was counted at least ten times. The J gene is TRBJ1-2, the V gene TRBV7-9, with TRBD1 identical over 8 bases. Trimming removed 5 bases from V and 3 bases from J; junction bases left unmatched: 14. The CDR3 consists of 17 residues. The V gene's germline CDR1 is SEHNR and CDR2 FQNEAQ (reference sequence). The DNA for the CDR3 is TGTGCCAGCAGCCGGTCCCCGGGACAGGAAACGGACTATGGCTACACCTTC. Its translation is CASSRSPGQETDYGYTF.

In its sample, this clonotype was seen many times. The genes are TRBV12-3 or TRBV12-4 and TRBJ1-5, with 11 bases aligning to TRBD1. CDR3 length: 18 residues. V gave up 6 bases and J gave up 0 bases; unmatched junction bases: 10. The CDR3 nucleotides are TGTGCCAGCAGCCCCCGGGACAGGGGGGAATATAGCAATCAGCCCCAGCATTTT. Translating gives CASSPRDRGEYSNQPQHF.

The CDR3 DNA follows: TGCAGTGCACCGGGGACTAGCGGGGTTAACACCGGGGAGCTGTTTTTT. This sequence encodes CSAPGTSGVNTGELFF. The chain links TRBV20-1 to TRBJ2-2; 13 bases align to TRBD2. The trim removed 6 bases at V and 2 bases at J, leaving 6 bases unmatched. The V gene's germline CDR1 is DFQATT and CDR2 SNEGSKA (reference sequence). The CDR3 has 16 amino acids.